The clone carrying this T cell receptor (beta chain) was seen repeatedly, ten times or more. Its antigen is still unknown. The data were taken from a study of T cells in Graves' hyperthyroidism and ophthalmopathy. Study-wide results and limits: Among thyroid clonotypes expanded above 0.001, most also appeared in blood. Ophthalmopathy stood apart from stable hyperthyroidism in a 13 V-J model. Model predictions of ophthalmopathy came a median approximately 6 months before onset.

Patients with ophthalmopathy all had a Clinical Activity Score of at least 3, a NOSPECS grade of at least 4 and duration under 3 months. This CDR3 is built from 16 residues. The germline CDR1 and CDR2 sequences are MDHEN and SYDVKM. The trim removed 4 bases at V and 1 base at J, leaving 5 bases unmatched. TCR beta CDR3 regions were amplified from RNA transcripts. First-round RT-PCR of the TCR CDR3 relied on the HTBI primer set. Each CDR3 protein gets one entry after TCRdb re-called the multiplex PCR reads with MiXCR. This sample has about 460,000 distinct CDR3 sequences, with less than 25% found just once.

This chain links TRBV28 with TRBJ2-3; 10 bases line up with TRBD2. This receptor was taken from a woman aged 70 to 79 with Graves' ophthalmopathy. Specimen: blood. CDR3 coding DNA: TGTGCCAGCAGTTCATCTAGCGGGAGACGCACAGATACGCAGTATTTT. This sequence encodes CASSSSSGRRTDTQYF.